The clone carrying this TCR beta chain was detected a few times. Its antigen is as yet unknown. From the RT-PCR reads, TCRdb called clonotypes with MiXCR, one entry per CDR3 protein. The sample lists 800,000 to 1,000,000 distinct CDR3 sequences, around 21% seen once, with 10% in the top ten. V dropped 7 bases and J dropped 5; count of bases not matched to a gene: 12. Per germline, CDR1 SGHRS and CDR2 YFSETQ. This CDR3 region has 15 residues. The data belong to a study of response to subunit inactivated influenza vaccine. Study findings and constraints: Authors suggested each seasonal influenza vaccination recruits few new T cells.

The V gene is TRBV5-1, the J gene TRBJ2-5, with 9 bases identical to TRBD1. The source of this sequence is a man aged 50 or older who received an inactivated influenza vaccine. The sequencing used PBMCs from blood, collected less than 6 days after vaccination. This chain's CDR3 is CASAKPGQGFETQYF. DNA of the CDR3: TGCGCCAGCGCAAAGCCGGGACAGGGTTTCGAGACCCAGTACTTC.